This T cell receptor (beta chain) was sequenced in a study of cytomegalovirus exposure and HLA in healthy donors. A few counts support this clone. Its antigen remains unknown. 60 Vbeta and 13 Jbeta primers were used in PCR. Per the original data handling: A later analysis tallied tens of millions of unique TCR beta chains, around 10 million of them shared. TCRdb's table, derived via immunoSEQ multiplex PCR, lists solely in-frame clones and lacks some. V, J and clone size were drawn from that table, and D and trimming were deduced from the DNA. This repertoire shows about 200,000 clones, approximately 80% found once; its top ten account for 0.08% to 0.1%. The germline gives CDR1 SGDLS, CDR2 YYNGEE. Trimming took off 0 bases at V and 1 base at J, with 15 bases between the two ends. The CDR3 sequence is 17 residues long. General observations from the study: The listing of 150 to 200 TCR beta chains classed them as cytomegalovirus-associated. Sequence variants that were highly shared formed a cluster that was likely a sequencing artifact.

This chain connects TRBV9 to TRBJ2-3; a possible D gene is TRBD2 (5 bases). The TCR comes from a boy younger than 10 in good health and CMV-seronegative. Sequencing was performed on PBMCs. The DNA for the CDR3 is TGTGCCAGCAGCGTAGATGGACGGGGTACAGGCACAGATACGCAGTATTTT. As protein: CASSVDGRGTGTDTQYF.